Below, 25 T cell receptor beta chains from the same sample are listed, as sequenced in a study of T-cell reconstitution after alpha-beta-depleted transplantation in children. Unique molecular identifiers were used in preparing the TCRbeta library. One entry per CDR3 protein results from TCRdb running MiXCR on the PCR reads. The repertoire holds 450,000 to 550,000 distinct CDR3 sequences, with about an eighth as singletons. The starting material was PBMCs, mostly from graft donor cells, obtained 180 days after TCRalphabeta/CD19-depleted stem cell transplant. All receptors come from a female patient aged 2-10 years who had a stem cell transplant for aplastic anemia, so the T cells may come from the graft donor.

This clonotype was detected many times. The chain is built from TRBV13 and TRBJ2-7; a possible D gene is TRBD2 (6 bases). Germline loops: CDR1 PRHDT, CDR2 FYEKMQ (reference sequence). The CDR3 runs to 13 residues. Trimming removed 1 base at V and 2 bases at J, with 6 bases between. The CDR3 sequence is CASSLAGAYEQYV. The CDR3 DNA sequence: TGTGCCAGCAGCTTAGCGGGAGCCTACGAGCAGTACGTC.

CDR3 residues: CASSLVPRRDRGNYGYTF. CDR3 bases: TGCGCCAGCAGCTTGGTTCCCCGGCGGGACAGGGGTAACTATGGCTACACCTTC. This chain connects TRBV5-1 to TRBJ1-2; 10 nucleotides match TRBD1. V trimming: 0 bases; J trimming: 1 base; junction bases outside the gene matches: 9. From germline, CDR1 is SGHRS and CDR2 YFSETQ. This CDR3 has 18 residues.

This sequence joins TRBV5-6 and TRBJ1-2; 9 nucleotides align to TRBD1. V lost 0 bases to trimming and J lost 13 bases; unmatched junction nucleotides: 10. The CDR3 length is 14 residues. Germline loops: CDR1 SGHDT, CDR2 YYEEEE. CDR3 coding DNA: TGTGCCAGCAGCTTGGCTCGACAGGGGGGCTATTTCACCTTC. Residues: CASSLARQGGYFTF.

The rearrangement joins TRBV20-1 to TRBJ1-6; tentative D call: TRBD1 (6 bases). Germline V gene sequence: CDR1 DFQATT, CDR2 SNEGSKA (reference sequence). Trimming took 3 bases from V and 2 from J, leaving 8 bases between them. This CDR3 has 14 residues. The CDR3 bases are TGCAGTGCTAGTGCAGGGGCCTATAATTCACCCCTCCACTTT. This encodes CSASAGAYNSPLHF.

In its sample, this clonotype was seen many times. J is TRBJ2-7 and V is TRBV4-3; 14 bases match TRBD2. The CDR3 runs to 16 residues. Germline V CDR1 and CDR2: LGHNA, YSLEER. V lost 4 bases, J lost 2 bases, and 4 bases stayed unmatched. The CDR3 nucleotides are TGCGCCAGCAGCCCGGGACTAGCGGGAGAAGCCTACGAGCAGTACTTC. It translates to CASSPGLAGEAYEQYF.

The chain employs TRBV27 and TRBJ2-7; no definite D call. This CDR3 has 16 residues. Trimming stripped 5 bases from V and 6 bases from J, with 23 bases between. Germline V lookup: CDR1 MNHEY, CDR2 SMNVEV (reference sequence). The CDR3 sequence: CASSRLSPVGLGEQYV. The CDR3 DNA follows: TGTGCCAGCAGTCGCTTGTCCCCTGTTGGTTTAGGCGAGCAGTACGTC.

The chain combines TRBV6-1 with TRBJ2-1; D may be TRBD1 or TRBD2 (7 bases each). V gave up 8 bases and J gave up 7 bases, with 24 bases separating them. Germline CDR1 MNHNS, CDR2 SASEGT. The CDR3 loop spans 16 amino acids. In DNA, the CDR3 is TGTGCCAGCCAGGATGGGAGGGGGCGGGCGGGAAATGAGCAGTTCTTC. It encodes CASQDGRGRAGNEQFF.

The chain joins TRBV30 to TRBJ2-7, with D possibly TRBD1 on 5 matching bases. V shed 2 bases and J shed 4 bases, with 15 bases lying between them. This CDR3 comprises 14 residues. Germline V gene data show CDR1 as GTSNPN and CDR2 as SVGIG (reference sequence). The CDR3 sequence is CAWSPLTDRYEQYF. CDR3 coding DNA: TGTGCCTGGAGTCCTCTGACAGATCGGTACGAGCAGTACTTC.

Many counts were recorded for this clonotype. V and J are TRBV27 and TRBJ2-1; D is perhaps TRBD1 (6 bases). The germline V gene has CDR1 MNHEY and CDR2 SMNVEV (reference sequence). The CDR3 loop spans 15 amino acids. Trimming removed 6 bases from V and 5 bases from J, with 17 bases in between. In DNA, the CDR3 is TGTGCCAGCAGAAGGGACGGTTACAGGGACAATGAGCAGTTCTTC. This codes for CASRRDGYRDNEQFF.

This clonotype was counted ten times or more. This sequence joins TRBV7-9 and TRBJ2-5; unclear D gene. The germline CDR1 and CDR2 sequences are SEHNR and FQNEAQ (reference sequence). Trimming stripped 0 bases from V and 5 bases from J, with 4 bases between. The CDR3 is 12 amino acids. This CDR3 is CASSLAWETQYF. The CDR3 bases are TGTGCCAGCAGCTTAGCGTGGGAGACCCAGTACTTC. Variable domain in full (rest from reference TRBV7-9 and TRBJ2-5): DTGVSQNPRHKITKRGQNVTFRCDPISEHNRLYWYRQTLGQGPEFLTYFQNEAQLEKSRLLSDRFSAERPKGSFSTLEIQRTEQGDSAMYLCASSLAWETQYFGPGTRLLVL.

This sequence joins TRBV29-1 and TRBJ2-2; D tentatively fits TRBD1 or TRBD2 (6 bases each). The CDR3 sequence is 16 residues long. CDR1 and CDR2 (germline): SQVTM, ANQGSEA. Deletions cut 4 bases from V and 1 base from J, with 16 bases between. Here the CDR3 DNA reads TGCAGCGTTGCCTTAATAGGGGGGATGAACACCGGGGAGCTGTTTTTT. Protein: CSVALIGGMNTGELFF.

The chain links TRBV6-5 to TRBJ2-1, with 12 bases fitting TRBD2. The germline V gene encodes CDR1 MNHEY and CDR2 SVGAGI. The V gene end was trimmed by 6 bases and the J gene end by 8 bases; junction bases not matched to a gene: 8. The CDR3 runs 15 residues. In nucleotides, the CDR3 is TGTGCCAGCAGCCAGACTAGCGGGAGTAGGTATGAGCAGTTCTTC. It codes for CASSQTSGSRYEQFF.

The V and J genes are TRBV25-1 and TRBJ2-1; D might be TRBD2 (5 bases). CDR1 MGHDK and CDR2 SYGVNS come from the germline V gene. The length of the CDR3 is 14 residues. V dropped 1 base and J dropped 4 bases, with 8 bases sitting between them. CDR3 amino acids: CASSESGLYNEQFF. The CDR3 DNA is TGTGCCAGCAGTGAATCCGGACTGTACAATGAGCAGTTCTTC.

The gene calls are TRBV19 and TRBJ1-1, with D perhaps matching TRBD1 (5 bases). CDR3 size: 14 residues. V was pared by 5 bases and J by 3 bases, with 13 bases between. Germline V CDR1 and CDR2: LNHDA, SQIVND (reference sequence). This CDR3 is CASSRQRTYTEAFF. CDR3 nucleotides: TGTGCCAGTAGTCGACAGAGGACCTACACTGAAGCTTTCTTT.

This clonotype was counted only a few times. The J gene is TRBJ1-5, the V gene TRBV12-3 or TRBV12-4; D call uncertain. The CDR3 totals 16 residues. V lost 1 base and J 2 bases, leaving 12 bases between the germline ends. This CDR3 is CASSLEEGFGNQPQHF. CDR3 nucleotides: TGTGCCAGCAGTTTAGAGGAGGGATTTGGCAATCAGCCCCAGCATTTT.

CDR3 sequence: CATEGGRGRFGNYGYTF. For the CDR3, the DNA is TGTGCCACCGAGGGGGGCAGGGGGCGCTTCGGTAACTATGGCTACACCTTC. This chain joins TRBV28 and TRBJ1-2, with 8 bases that match TRBD1. The trim removed 10 bases at V and 1 base at J, leaving 17 bases unmatched. Looked up from germline, CDR1 is MDHEN and CDR2 is SYDVKM. CDR3 length equals 17 residues.

The chain has TRBV4-1 and TRBJ1-3; TRBD1 might be the D (5 bases). This CDR3 has 15 residues. Per the germline V gene, CDR1 is MGHRA and CDR2 is YSYEKL. Trimming stripped 0 bases from V and 0 bases from J, with 6 bases between. CDR3 residues: CASSQEGVSGNTIYF. In DNA form, the CDR3 reads TGCGCCAGCAGCCAAGAAGGGGTCTCTGGAAACACCATATATTTT.

The chain combines TRBV7-2 with TRBJ2-1; the match to TRBD2 covers 7 bases. V lost 2 bases, J lost 0 bases, and 7 bases stayed unmatched. Germline V gene data show CDR1 as SGHTA and CDR2 as FQGNSA. The CDR3 has 17 residues. The CDR3 DNA follows: TGTGCCAGCAGCTTATTGGTGGGAGGGAGCTCCTACAATGAGCAGTTCTTC. This translates into CASSLLVGGSSYNEQFF.

V is TRBV7-8 and J is TRBJ2-2, with 7 bases lining up with TRBD2. The CDR3 loop spans 15 amino acids. Unmatched junction bases numbered 5, after V lost 1 base and J lost 6 bases. Germline CDR1 reads SGHVS; CDR2 reads FQNEAQ. Here the CDR3 reads CASSLVEGRAGELFF. The CDR3, as DNA: TGTGCCAGCAGCTTAGTGGAGGGGAGGGCCGGGGAGCTGTTTTTT.

The chain uses TRBV5-1 and TRBJ1-1; a possible D gene is TRBD1 (5 bases). This CDR3 has 13 amino acids. The V and J ends lost 1 base and 4 bases respectively, with 8 bases between them. CDR1 is SGHRS, CDR2 YFSETQ, per germline. The CDR3 loop reads CASSLYRFTEAFF. CDR3 DNA: TGCGCCAGCAGCTTGTACAGGTTCACTGAAGCTTTCTTT.

This clonotype occurred many times. V gene TRBV12-3 or TRBV12-4 combines with J gene TRBJ2-5; D not resolved. The CDR3 contains 13 residues. V dropped 1 base and J dropped 5 bases, with 8 bases sitting between them. The CDR3 DNA reads as TGTGCCAGCAGTTTAGTGTTCGGGGAGACCCAGTACTTC. Translating it yields CASSLVFGETQYF.

The V gene is TRBV28, the J gene TRBJ2-4; possibly TRBD1 for D (5 bases). Trimming took off 6 bases at V and 2 bases at J, with 14 bases between the two ends. The germline CDR1 and CDR2 sequences are MDHEN and SYDVKM. The CDR3 totals 15 residues. The chain's CDR3 is CASRITGQTKNIQYF. The CDR3 nucleotides are TGTGCCAGCAGGATAACCGGACAAACCAAAAACATTCAGTACTTC.

In this sample, this clonotype turned up a few times. This rearrangement joins TRBV7-9 to TRBJ1-2, with D perhaps matching TRBD1 (6 bases). V lost 5 bases and J 4 bases, leaving 11 bases between the germline ends. The CDR3 is made up of 13 amino acids. Germline V gene sequence: CDR1 SEHNR, CDR2 FQNEAQ (reference sequence). As DNA, the CDR3 is TGTGCCAGCAGCCCAGGGGCAGGCTATGGCTACACCTTC. Protein: CASSPGAGYGYTF.

The rearrangement links TRBV7-2 to TRBJ1-6, with TRBD1 matching 11 bases. The CDR3 totals 15 residues. Per the germline V gene, CDR1 is SGHTA and CDR2 is FQGNSA. J gave up 14 bases and V 5 bases, and 11 bases lay outside the gene matches. CDR3: CASSQTGTGGTALHF. The DNA for the CDR3 is TGTGCCAGCAGCCAAACCGGGACAGGGGGTACAGCCCTCCACTTT.

The rearrangement uses TRBV11-2 and TRBJ2-1; TRBD2 matches 16 bases. The CDR3 totals 20 residues. CDR1 is SGHAT, CDR2 FQNNGV, per germline. V lost 5 bases and J lost 7; bases outside the gene matches: 17. The CDR3 nucleotides read TGTGCCAGCAGCCCAGGGGTGGGACTAGCGGGAGGGCCCTATGGAAATGAGCAGTTCTTC. Encoded protein: CASSPGVGLAGGPYGNEQFF.